The clone carrying this TCR beta chain was counted only a few times. Its target is unknown. The data are from a study of T cell repertoires in cytomegalovirus infection. A single record per CDR3 protein comes from TCRdb applying MiXCR to the reads. The sample includes approximately 600,000 distinct CDR3 sequences, just under 40% seen only once; the top ten take around 46%. Germline V lookup: CDR1 LNHDA, CDR2 SQIVND (reference sequence). Unmatched junction bases numbered 11, after V lost 6 bases and J lost 7 bases. This CDR3 is 15 amino acids long. Study-level points and caveats: Pooled public TCR beta family frequency picked out CMV carriers with the relevant HLA.

The chain has TRBV19 and TRBJ2-1; 8 bases line up with TRBD2. The material sequenced was cultured PBMCs, taken from culture after CMV antigen stimulation. The sequence came from a human donor in good health (CMV status not recorded). Some clones in this sample may be carry-over from other donors' samples. CDR3 in amino acids: CASSQRSGRGNEQFF. CDR3 in DNA: TGTGCCAGTAGCCAGAGAAGCGGGAGAGGGAATGAGCAGTTCTTC. Full variable domain (missing parts from reference TRBV19 and TRBJ2-1): DGGITQSPKYLFRKEGQNVTLSCEQNLNHDAMYWYRQDPGQGLRLIYYSQIVNDFQKGDIAEGYSVSREKKESFPLTVTSAQKNPTAFYLCASSQRSGRGNEQFFGPGTRLTVL.